This T cell receptor (beta chain) came from a study of patients and donors after allogeneic stem cell transplantation. The table lists this clonotype with many counts. TCRdb re-called the RT-PCR reads through MiXCR, storing one row per CDR3 protein. Counted here are 410,000 or so distinct CDR3 sequences, 16% occurring once; the ten biggest clones make up 7% to 7.5%. V lost 5 bases and J 2 bases, leaving 12 bases between the germline ends. The CDR3 sequence is 14 residues long. This TCR came from a human donor who was either an allogeneic HSCT recipient or a stem cell or donor lymphocyte infusion donor (not recorded which). It is not recorded whose cells these are; they may come from a transplant donor. Sequencing was performed on blood, either unsorted or a sorted T cell fraction (not recorded which). The chain couples TRBV12-3 or TRBV12-4 to TRBJ2-5, with D perhaps given as TRBD1 or TRBD2 (5 bases each). This CDR3 reads CASSPGQPQETQYF. The DNA for the CDR3 is TGTGCCAGCAGTCCGGGGCAGCCACAAGAGACCCAGTACTTC.